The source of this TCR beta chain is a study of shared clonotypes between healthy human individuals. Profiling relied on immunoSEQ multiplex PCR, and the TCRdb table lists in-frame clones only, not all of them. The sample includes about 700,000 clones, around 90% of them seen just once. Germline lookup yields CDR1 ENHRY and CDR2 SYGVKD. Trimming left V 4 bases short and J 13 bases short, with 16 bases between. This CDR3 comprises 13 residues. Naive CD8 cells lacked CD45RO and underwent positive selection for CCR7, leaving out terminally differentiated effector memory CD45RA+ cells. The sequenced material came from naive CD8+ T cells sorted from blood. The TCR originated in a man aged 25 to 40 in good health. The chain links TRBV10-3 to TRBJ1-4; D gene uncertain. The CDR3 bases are TGTGCCATCAGTGTTGTCCTGAACGTCGGACTGTTTTTT. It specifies CAISVVLNVGLFF.